This T cell receptor (beta chain) was retrieved from a study of T cells in Graves' hyperthyroidism and ophthalmopathy. The V gene lost 2 bases and the J gene lost 3 bases, with 12 bases spanning the gap. CDR1 is SGHRS and CDR2 is YFSETQ in the germline V gene. The CDR3 totals 16 residues. There were TCR beta CDR3 regions amplified from RNA transcripts. HTBI primers were used for first-round RT-PCR of the TCR CDR3. TCRdb re-analysed the multiplex PCR reads in MiXCR, keeping a single row per CDR3 protein. The data show 600,000 to 850,000 distinct CDR3 sequences, 15% to 20% seen once. This sequence joins TRBV5-1 and TRBJ2-6, with a tentative D call TRBD2 (5 bases). Sequencing was done on a sample of blood. This clonotype was sampled from a woman between 45 and 65 years old with Graves' hyperthyroidism that later progressed to Graves' ophthalmopathy. CDR3 sequence (DNA): TGCGCCAGCAGCTTCGGGGAAAGAGGTGGGGCCAACGTCCTGACTTTC. It encodes CASSFGERGGANVLTF.